This entry describes one TCR beta chain. Its antigen is unknown. The junction differs from germline at one of its ends, possibly a read error. 60 Vbeta and 13 Jbeta primers were used in PCR. Repertoires were generated with immunoSEQ multiplex PCR, while TCRdb's copy carries only in-frame clones and drops some. The table lists about 110,000 clones, about 70% of them singletons. The data are from a study of cytomegalovirus exposure and HLA in healthy donors. General observations from the study: HLA-A and HLA-B allele assignments for most subjects were reportedly predicted accurately using TCR beta sequences. A later analysis found that most CMV-associated TCR beta chains appeared HLA-restricted.

The origin of this receptor is a female donor in good health and CMV-seronegative. Sample: PBMCs.

CDR3 amino acids: CASSQAGLGNNEQFF. CDR3 sequence (DNA): TGTGCCAGCAGTCAAGCGGGACTGGGGAACAATGAGCAGTTCTTC. This rearrangement joins TRBV6-1 to TRBJ2-1, with 7 bases that match TRBD2. CDR1 and CDR2 (germline): MNHNS, SASEGT. The CDR3 length is 15 residues.